A selection of T cell receptor beta chains follows, all from one sample in a study of Graves' ophthalmopathy and Graves' hyperthyroidism. TCRdb passed the multiplex PCR reads through MiXCR, listing each CDR3 protein once. The sample includes roughly 1.1 million distinct CDR3 sequences, 35% to 40% of them seen just once. The sample taken for sequencing was peripheral blood or thyroid tissue (not recorded which). The receptors here all came from an adult man with Graves' hyperthyroidism. Each CDR3 is given with its conserved first and last residue. A D gene is named only where the DNA matches it firmly. The size field is filled for only some rows; it gives once, few, many or a size class.

d_call | clone_size | j_call | v_call | cdr3_aa | cdr3_nt
. | many | TRBJ2-6 | TRBV7-2 | CASSANSHANVLTF | TGTGCCAGCAGCGCAAACAGCCATGCCAACGTCCTGACTTTC
TRBD2 | . | TRBJ2-5 | TRBV28 | CASSMGLAGGETQYF | TGTGCCAGCAGCATGGGACTAGCGGGGGGTGAGACCCAGTACTTC
. | many | TRBJ2-7 | TRBV10-1 | CASSDEGSGSYEQYF | TGCGCCAGCAGTGACGAGGGGTCCGGGTCCTACGAGCAGTACTTC
TRBD2 | . | TRBJ2-7 | TRBV5-4 | CASSLVAGALGSYEQYF | TGTGCCAGCAGCTTGGTAGCGGGAGCCCTCGGTTCTTACGAGCAGTACTTC
. | . | TRBJ2-2 | TRBV12-3/TRBV12-4 | CASGRDGFAGELFF | TGTGCTAGTGGCCGAGACGGGTTCGCCGGGGAGCTGTTTTTT
. | . | TRBJ1-5 | TRBV2 | CASSELINQPQHF | TGTGCCAGCAGCGAGTTGATCAATCAGCCCCAGCATTTT
. | . | TRBJ1-1 | TRBV29-1 | CSDIGTSFMNTEAFF | TGCAGCGACATAGGGACATCCTTCATGAACACTGAAGCTTTCTTT
. | many | TRBJ1-2 | TRBV3-1 | CASSRAETNNGYTF | TGTGCCAGCAGCCGCGCGGAGACGAATAATGGCTACACCTTC
. | few | TRBJ2-7 | TRBV5-1 | CASSVTIQDRYSYEQYF | TGCGCCAGCAGCGTTACGATACAGGACAGATACTCCTACGAGCAGTACTTC
. | . | TRBJ1-1 | TRBV28 | CASSSRLGRHTEAFF | TGTGCCAGCAGCTCTAGATTAGGGCGTCACACTGAAGCTTTCTTT
TRBD1 | many | TRBJ2-5 | TRBV4-2 | CASSQTGEETQYF | TGTGCCAGCAGCCAGACAGGGGAAGAGACCCAGTACTTC
TRBD1 | few | TRBJ1-4 | TRBV15 | CATSHILSGTASVGEKLFF | TGTGCCACCAGCCATATACTGTCCGGGACAGCCTCCGTGGGTGAAAAACTGTTTTTT